The 11 T cell receptor beta chains below all came from one sample that was sequenced in a study of blood T cell repertoires in COVID-19. Some clones are missing from TCRdb's copy, which holds only in-frame ones; the method was immunoSEQ multiplex PCR. The sample lists about 200,000 clones; roughly 80% were seen once. The sequencing sample was made of peripheral blood. The receptors come from a woman over 75 with COVID-19, enrolled during active disease.

This clone was observed a handful of times. This chain connects TRBV10-1 to TRBJ2-5; TRBD2 is a possible D gene (6 bases). V was cut by 6 bases and J by 14 bases, with 19 bases left in between. CDR3 length: 12 amino acids. Germline CDR1 and CDR2: WNHNN and SYGVQD (reference sequence). CDR3 DNA: TGCGCCAGCAGCCGGGACTCTGCGGATGAATACTTC. Translation gives CASSRDSADEYF.

The V gene is TRBV5-4, the J gene TRBJ2-5; 7 bases line up with TRBD2. V trimming: 7 bases; J trimming: 5 bases; junction bases outside the gene matches: 5. CDR1 SGHNT and CDR2 YYREEE come from the germline V gene (reference sequence). The CDR3 totals 12 residues. The CDR3 loop reads CASARGRETQYF. CDR3 sequence (DNA): TGTGCCAGCGCGCGGGGGAGGGAGACCCAGTACTTC.

This sequence joins TRBV6-5 and TRBJ1-1, with D possibly TRBD1 on 6 matching bases. The CDR3 spans 14 residues. Germline V lookup: CDR1 MNHEY, CDR2 SVGAGI. The V and J ends lost 5 bases and 4 bases respectively, with 14 bases between them. The chain's CDR3 is CASSPAGGATEAFF. Here the CDR3 DNA reads TGTGCCAGCAGTCCCGCTGGGGGGGCCACTGAAGCTTTCTTT.

J is TRBJ2-6 and V is TRBV3-1 (or the pseudogene TRBV3-2), with 8 bases fitting TRBD1. V lost 4 bases and J lost 0; bases outside the gene matches: 5. The CDR3 spans 17 residues. Germline V gene data show CDR1 as LGHDT and CDR2 as YNNKEL (reference sequence). CDR3 nucleotide sequence: TGTGCCAGCAGCCCCCGGGACAGGCTCTCTGGGGCCAACGTCCTGACTTTC. Amino acids: CASSPRDRLSGANVLTF.

This chain uses TRBV5-5 with TRBJ2-7; 14 bases are shared with TRBD2. The germline CDR1 and CDR2 sequences are SGHKS and YYEKEE (reference sequence). The CDR3 is made up of 16 amino acids. J was trimmed by 7 bases and V by 4 bases; bases with no gene match: 10. The CDR3 DNA reads as TGTGCCAGCAGCGGGACTAGCGGGAGTCTGGCTTCGGAGCAGTACTTC. Protein product: CASSGTSGSLASEQYF.

The DNA for the CDR3 is TGTGCCAGTAGTATTGCCCAGGGGGCGACCTATGGCTACACCTTC. Amino acids: CASSIAQGATYGYTF. The rearrangement links TRBV19 to TRBJ1-2; 8 bases line up with TRBD1. This CDR3 is built from 15 residues. Germline CDR1 and CDR2: LNHDA and SQIVND (reference sequence). The J segment lost 4 bases and the V segment lost 3 bases, leaving 7 bases of the junction unmatched. The entire variable domain, with the rest obtained from reference TRBV19 and TRBJ1-2, is as follows: DGGITQSPKYLFRKEGQNVTLSCEQNLNHDAMYWYRQDPGQGLRLIYYSQIVNDFQKGDIAEGYSVSREKKESFPLTVTSAQKNPTAFYLCASSIAQGATYGYTFGSGTRLTVV.

This clone was detected only a few times. The rearrangement joins TRBV11-2 to TRBJ2-7, with D tentatively TRBD1 (7 bases). CDR3 size: 15 residues. Trimming took 3 bases from V and 3 from J, leaving 15 bases between them. Germline assignment: CDR1 SGHAT and CDR2 FQNNGV. This chain's CDR3 is CASSFPRQGGYEQYF. The CDR3 DNA is TGTGCCAGCAGCTTCCCTCGACAGGGAGGCTACGAGCAGTACTTC.

The chain recombines TRBV9 with TRBJ1-2, with TRBD1 matching 12 bases. The CDR3 extends over 15 amino acids. CDR1 and CDR2 (germline): SGDLS, YYNGEE. J gave up 8 bases and V 3 bases, and 8 bases lay outside the gene matches. CDR3: CASSAIGDRGLGYTF. For the CDR3, the DNA is TGTGCCAGCAGCGCCATAGGGGACAGGGGGCTGGGCTACACCTTC.

This rearrangement joins TRBV2 to TRBJ1-2; 8 bases agree with TRBD1. CDR3 length: 15 amino acids. Per germline, CDR1 SNHLY and CDR2 FYNNEI. V gave up 6 bases and J gave up 0 bases; unmatched junction bases: 6. The CDR3 reads CASSAGTGANYGYTF. Here the CDR3 DNA reads TGTGCCAGCAGCGCCGGGACAGGTGCTAACTATGGCTACACCTTC.

This chain connects TRBV3-1 (or the pseudogene TRBV3-2) to TRBJ2-1; perhaps TRBD1 as D (6 bases). The CDR3 loop spans 12 amino acids. Germline-derived CDR1 and CDR2 are LGHDT and YNNKEL (reference sequence). V was trimmed by 2 bases and J by 9 bases, leaving 8 bases between them. The CDR3 reads CASSQLGAEQFF. CDR3 DNA: TGTGCCAGCAGCCAATTGGGGGCTGAGCAGTTCTTC.

This clone has a handful of counts. This rearrangement joins TRBV5-8 to TRBJ2-1; TRBD2 agrees at 9 bases. The germline CDR1 and CDR2 sequences are SGHTS and YDEGEE. This CDR3 is built from 20 residues. Unmatched junction bases numbered 16, after V lost 0 bases and J lost 3 bases. In nucleotides, the CDR3 is TGTGCCAGCAGCTTGGGAGCGGGAGGAGGTTCCGGGAGGGGCTACAATGAGCAGTTCTTC. Translating it yields CASSLGAGGGSGRGYNEQFF.